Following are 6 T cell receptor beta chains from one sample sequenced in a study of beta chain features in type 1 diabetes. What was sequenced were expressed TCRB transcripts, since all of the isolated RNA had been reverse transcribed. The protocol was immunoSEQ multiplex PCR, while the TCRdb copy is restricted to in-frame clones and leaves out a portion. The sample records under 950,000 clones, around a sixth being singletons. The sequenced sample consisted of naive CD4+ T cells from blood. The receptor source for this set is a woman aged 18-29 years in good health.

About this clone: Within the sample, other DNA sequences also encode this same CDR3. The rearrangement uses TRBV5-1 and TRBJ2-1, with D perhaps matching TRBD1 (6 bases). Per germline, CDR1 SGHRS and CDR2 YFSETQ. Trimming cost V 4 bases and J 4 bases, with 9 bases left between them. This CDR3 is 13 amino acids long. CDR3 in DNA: TGCGCCAGCAGCCGCGACAGGTACAATGAGCAGTTCTTC. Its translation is CASSRDRYNEQFF. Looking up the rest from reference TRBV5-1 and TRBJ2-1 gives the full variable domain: KAGVTQTPRYLIKTRGQQVTLSCSPISGHRSVSWYQQTPGQGLQFLFEYFSETQRNKGNFPGRFSGRQFSNSRSEMNVSTLELGDSALYLCASSRDRYNEQFFGPGTRLTVL.

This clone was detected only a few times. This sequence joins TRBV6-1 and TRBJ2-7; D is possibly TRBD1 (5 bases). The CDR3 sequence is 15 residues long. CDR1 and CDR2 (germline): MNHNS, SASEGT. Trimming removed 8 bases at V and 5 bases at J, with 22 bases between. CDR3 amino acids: CASGPRAKLSHEQYF. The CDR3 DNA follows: TGTGCCAGCGGCCCCAGGGCTAAGCTATCGCACGAGCAGTACTTC.

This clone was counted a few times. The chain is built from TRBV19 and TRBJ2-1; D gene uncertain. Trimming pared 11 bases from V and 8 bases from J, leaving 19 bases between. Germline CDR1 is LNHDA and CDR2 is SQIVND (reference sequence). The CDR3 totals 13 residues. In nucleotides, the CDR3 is TGTGCCGCCAGTAGTGGTGCCGGGTATGAGCAGTTCTTC. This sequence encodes CAASSGAGYEQFF.

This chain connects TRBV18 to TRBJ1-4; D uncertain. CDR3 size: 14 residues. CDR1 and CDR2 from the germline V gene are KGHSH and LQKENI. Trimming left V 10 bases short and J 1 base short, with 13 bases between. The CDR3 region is CATRWSGTNEKLFF. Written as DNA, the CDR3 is TGTGCCACCCGTTGGTCGGGAACTAATGAAAAACTGTTTTTT.

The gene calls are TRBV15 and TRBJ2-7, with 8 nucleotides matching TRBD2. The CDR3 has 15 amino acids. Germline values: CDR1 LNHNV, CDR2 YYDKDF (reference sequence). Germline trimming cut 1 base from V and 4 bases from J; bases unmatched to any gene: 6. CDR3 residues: CATSRAGSGEYEQYF. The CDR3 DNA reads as TGTGCCACCAGCAGAGCTGGTAGCGGGGAGTACGAGCAGTACTTC.

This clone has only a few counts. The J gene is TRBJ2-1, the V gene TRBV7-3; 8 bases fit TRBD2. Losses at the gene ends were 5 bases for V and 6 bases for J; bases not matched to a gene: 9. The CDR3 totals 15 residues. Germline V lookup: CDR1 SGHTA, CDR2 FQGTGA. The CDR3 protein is CASSPLAGPANEQFF. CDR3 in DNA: TGTGCCAGCAGCCCCTTAGCGGGACCTGCCAATGAGCAGTTCTTC.